This T cell receptor beta chain stems from a study of beta chain features in type 1 diabetes. Study-wide results and caveats: The study found that naive, central memory and Treg TCRB repertoires appeared more similar in patients than in healthy donors.

Per germline, CDR1 SGHRS and CDR2 YFSETQ. Trimming removed 3 bases from V and 0 bases from J; junction bases left unmatched: 6. The CDR3 spans 17 residues. The whole isolated RNA underwent reverse transcription, so sequencing captured expressed TCRB transcripts. Only in-frame clones appear in the TCRdb table, and some are missing; sequencing was by immunoSEQ multiplex PCR. The sample consists of under 300,000 clones, about 30% of them appearing once. Central memory, naive, regulatory and stem cell-like memory CD4+ cells were sorted by CD45RO/CCR7/CD25/CD127/CD95/CD27. Sorted cells reached over 95% purity in every population. Note on this clone: Its antigen is unknown.

This sequence was found in a man aged 25 to 40 in good health. The chain links TRBV5-1 to TRBJ2-1; 10 nucleotides agree with TRBD2. Specimen: central memory CD4+ T cells from blood. The CDR3 protein is CASSSSGGPTSYNEQFF. CDR3 nucleotides: TGCGCCAGCAGCTCTAGCGGGGGACCCACCTCCTACAATGAGCAGTTCTTC.